This T cell receptor (beta chain) was recovered during a study of CD8+CD57+ T cells in acquired aplastic anemia (dated by TCRdb to the late 2010s). For the wider study: Extracted DNA from sorted CD4+ and CD8+ cells averaged approximately 3 ug, ranging from roughly 0.17 to 27.4 ug. A CD8+CD57+ expansion meant a frequency higher than the mean frequency seen in healthy subjects.

Genomic DNA was used as template for profiling of TCR beta VDJ combinations and CDR3 sequences. An Illumina HiSeq 2000 was used for TCR repertoire sequencing. Per the original workflow: Repertoires were assessed using TRBV/TRBJ rearrangement plots, CDR3 size and DJ length profiles, and Simpson's diversity index. The most abundant DNA sequence in the deep sequencing data was defined as the immunodominant clone. CDR3 amino acid sequences were screened for sharing across subjects and compared with published repertoires and the VDJdb database. TCRdb reprocessing: public reads trimmed at Q25 with fastp, clones called with MiXCR, in-frame beta chains kept. Every entry covers one CDR3 protein and lists the most common genes and DNA from its rows. Clone size and V and J calls follow TCRdb, not the original study. The sample has some 170,000 distinct CDR3 sequences on record, roughly 43% of them singletons. Jointly, the top ten make up roughly 1.1% of the sample.

Here is what the overall study found, with its caveats: Twenty-nine CD8+ CDR3 sequences were found in both patients and controls but appeared to be highly expressed in patients and within the immunodominant clones of the patients. Patients and healthy controls showed no significant difference in CD8+ Simpson's diversity (P=0.060).

The germline V gene encodes CDR1 SGHTA and CDR2 FQGTGA. The CDR3, from cysteine to phenylalanine, totals 14 residues. Only CDR3 DNA remains: 42 bases, in frame from the first base. The germline ends are 12 bases apart after V is trimmed by 5 bases and J by 2 bases. Patients chosen for sequencing had shown expansion of CD8+CD57+ cells by flow cytometry. Every patient had a diagnosis of severe acquired aplastic anemia based on International Study of Aplastic Anemia and Agranulocytosis and Camitta criteria. No therapy had been received by the patients at the time of blood sampling. In the study, sorted CD4+ and CD8+ blood T cells from patients with severe aplastic anemia and from healthy subjects underwent deep sequencing of TCR repertoires. Patients were enrolled in the USA under clinicaltrials.gov protocols 00001620, 01623167, 00001397, 00071045, 00081523 and 00961064. Ficoll-Paque density gradient centrifugation was used to isolate peripheral blood mononuclear cells. Before DNA extraction, CD4+ and CD8+ T cells were sorted with FACS or magnetic beads.

Concerning this clonotype itself: No antigen is known for it. One base away there is no much larger clone; base qualities are not given.

The receptor chain draws on TRBV7-3 and TRBJ2-5, with a tentative D gene TRBD2 over 5 matching bases. Sequences were obtained from sorted CD4+, CD8+, or CD8+CD57+ T cells (not recorded which) from PBMCs. The source is a human donor with aplastic anemia. The DNA sequence reads TGTGCCAGCAGCCCTACCCGGGGTCAAGAGACCCAGTACTTC. This yields the protein CASSPTRGQETQYF.